The text below deals with one T cell receptor (beta chain). Its target is unknown. This record comes from a study of shared clonotypes between healthy human individuals. At the level of the study: For every donor, three CD4 naive, three CD4 memory, two CD8 naive and one CD8 memory plates were used. Study conclusions and caveats: Generally, naive subsets (rather than memory subsets) showed larger estimated richness.

Investigators spread the genomic DNA of each subset evenly over several immunoSEQ plates. Study processing details: ImmunoSEQ supplied junction-only sequences lacking quality scores, so filtering was different. Data came from immunoSEQ multiplex PCR; TCRdb stores just in-frame clones and leaves some out. The DNA was the basis for D and trimming; V, J and clone size are from that table. The table includes under 2,000,000 clones, roughly 94% detected once. Only CD45RO-negative cells positively selected for CCR7 counted as naive CD8 cells, so terminally differentiated effector memory CD45RA+ cells were excluded. Looked up from germline, CDR1 is LNHNV and CDR2 is YYDKDF (reference sequence). The V and J ends lost 4 bases and 0 bases, in that order; junction bases with no gene match: 0. The CDR3 spans 13 residues.

This chain uses TRBV15 with TRBJ2-7; TRBD1 matches 7 bases. This TCR derives from a man younger than 35 in good health. Specimen: naive CD8+ T cells sorted from blood. CDR3 amino acids: CATSKGASYEQYF. Here the CDR3 DNA reads TGTGCCACCAGCAAGGGGGCCTCCTACGAGCAGTACTTC.